This is a list of T cell receptor beta chains from one sample in a study of early T cells in non-severe SARS-CoV-2 infection. MiXCR, run by TCRdb on the 5' RACE reads, gives a single entry per CDR3 protein. The sample contains 30,000 or so distinct CDR3 sequences, 3.9% of which appear only once. Material: whole blood. These receptor sequences come from an adult who was a healthcare worker with PCR-confirmed SARS-CoV-2 infection or an uninfected control (not recorded which). Both conserved end residues are part of each CDR3. The D gene is left open where the match is weak. A row's size may be missing; if present it is once, few, many or a size class.

j_call v_call d_call clone_size cdr3_aa cdr3_nt
TRBJ2-2 TRBV5-1 . few CASRSSPGPGELFF TGCGCCAGCAGGAGTTCCCCTGGGCCCGGGGAGCTGTTTTTT
TRBJ2-7 TRBV10-3 . . CAISEDRQRGEQYF TGTGCCATCAGTGAGGACAGGCAAAGGGGCGAGCAGTACTTC
TRBJ2-1 TRBV24-1 TRBD1 many CATSDFLGQGVGEQFF TGTGCCACCAGTGATTTCCTGGGACAGGGTGTAGGTGAGCAGTTCTTC
TRBJ2-5 TRBV10-2 . many CASLRGEHQETQYF TGCGCCAGCCTCCGAGGGGAGCACCAAGAGACCCAGTACTTC
TRBJ2-7 TRBV27 TRBD1 few CASSMDRDYEQYF TGTGCCAGCAGTATGGACAGGGACTACGAGCAGTACTTC
TRBJ2-3 TRBV6-2/TRBV6-3 . many CASSYPGGSRSDTQYF TGTGCCAGCAGTTACCCGGGGGGCTCGCGATCAGATACGCAGTATTTT
TRBJ2-3 TRBV7-9 TRBD2 many CASSKASGRADTQYF TGTGCCAGCAGTAAGGCTAGCGGGAGGGCCGATACGCAGTATTTT
TRBJ2-3 TRBV4-1 . many CASSPYKGELSTDTQYF TGCGCCAGCAGCCCATACAAGGGGGAGTTAAGCACAGATACGCAGTATTTT
TRBJ1-1 TRBV12-3/TRBV12-4 . many CASSLQGNTEAFF TGTGCCAGCAGTTTACAGGGCAACACTGAAGCTTTCTTT
TRBJ2-5 TRBV7-2 . many CASSWREQETQYF TGTGCCAGCAGCTGGCGTGAGCAAGAGACCCAGTACTTC
TRBJ2-3 TRBV19 . . CASSTMRDTQYF TGTGCCAGTAGTACGATGAGAGATACGCAGTATTTT
TRBJ2-3 TRBV29-1 . many CSVAQLTDTQYF TGCAGCGTTGCACAGCTCACAGATACGCAGTATTTT
TRBJ2-7 TRBV5-6 . many CASSRGGGGWPYEQYF TGTGCCAGCAGCCGTGGGGGTGGCGGATGGCCTTACGAGCAGTACTTC
TRBJ1-1 TRBV5-1 . many CASSFAGANEAFF TGCGCCAGCAGCTTCGCTGGGGCTAATGAAGCTTTCTTT
TRBJ2-5 TRBV5-1 . many CASTKTGNEETQYF TGCGCCAGCACCAAGACAGGAAACGAAGAGACCCAGTACTTC
TRBJ2-3 TRBV14 TRBD1 . CASSQHRQGLPDTQYF TGTGCCAGCAGCCAACATCGACAGGGTTTGCCAGATACGCAGTATTTT
TRBJ2-3 TRBV30 . . CAWSPPGAPRLYF TGTGCCTGGAGTCCACCCGGGGCTCCCAGGCTGTATTTT
TRBJ1-3 TRBV28 . many CASSSPGRDSGNTIYF TGTGCCAGCAGTTCCCCGGGGAGGGACTCTGGAAACACCATATATTTT
TRBJ2-3 TRBV7-9 TRBD1 many CASRGRDRRSDTQYF TGTGCCAGCAGGGGCAGGGACAGGCGGTCTGATACGCAGTATTTT